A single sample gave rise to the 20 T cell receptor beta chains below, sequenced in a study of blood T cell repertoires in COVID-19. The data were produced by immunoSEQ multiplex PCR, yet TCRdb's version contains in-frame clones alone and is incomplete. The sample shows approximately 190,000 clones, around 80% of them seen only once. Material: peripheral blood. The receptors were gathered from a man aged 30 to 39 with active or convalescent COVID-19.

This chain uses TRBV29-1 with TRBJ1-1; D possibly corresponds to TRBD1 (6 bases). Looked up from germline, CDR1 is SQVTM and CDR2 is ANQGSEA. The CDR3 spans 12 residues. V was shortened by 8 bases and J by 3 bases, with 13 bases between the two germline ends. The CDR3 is CSSGTPYTEAFF. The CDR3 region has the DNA TGCAGCTCCGGGACACCCTACACTGAAGCTTTCTTT.

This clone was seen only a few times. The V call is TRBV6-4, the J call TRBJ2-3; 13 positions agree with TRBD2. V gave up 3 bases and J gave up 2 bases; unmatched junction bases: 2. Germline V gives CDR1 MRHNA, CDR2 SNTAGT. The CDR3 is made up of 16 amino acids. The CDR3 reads CASSELAGGPTDTQYF. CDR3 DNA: TGTGCCAGCAGTGAACTAGCGGGGGGGCCCACAGATACGCAGTATTTT.

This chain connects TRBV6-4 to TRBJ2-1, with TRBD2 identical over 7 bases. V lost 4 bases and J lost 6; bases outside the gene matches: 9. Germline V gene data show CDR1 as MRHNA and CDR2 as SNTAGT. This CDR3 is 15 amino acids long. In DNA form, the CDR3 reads TGTGCCAGCAGTGCGGGACGGGGGGAATCCAATGAGCAGTTCTTC. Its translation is CASSAGRGESNEQFF.

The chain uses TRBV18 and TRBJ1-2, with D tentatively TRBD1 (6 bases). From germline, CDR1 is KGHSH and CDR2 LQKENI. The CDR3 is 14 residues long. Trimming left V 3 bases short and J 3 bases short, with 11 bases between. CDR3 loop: CASSPSGGDYGYTF. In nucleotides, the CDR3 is TGTGCCAGCTCACCCTCGGGGGGCGACTATGGCTACACCTTC.

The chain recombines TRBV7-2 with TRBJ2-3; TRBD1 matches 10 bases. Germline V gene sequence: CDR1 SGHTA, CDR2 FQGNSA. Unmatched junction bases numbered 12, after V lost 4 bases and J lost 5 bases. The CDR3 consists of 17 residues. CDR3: CASSSRAGQGRGDTQYF. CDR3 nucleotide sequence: TGTGCCAGCAGCTCTCGGGCGGGACAGGGGCGGGGAGATACGCAGTATTTT.

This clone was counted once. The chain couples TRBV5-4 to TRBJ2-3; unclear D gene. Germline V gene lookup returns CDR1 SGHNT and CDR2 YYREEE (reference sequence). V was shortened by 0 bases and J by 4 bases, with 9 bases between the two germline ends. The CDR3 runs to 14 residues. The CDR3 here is CASSLALQPDTQYF. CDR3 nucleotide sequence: TGTGCCAGCAGCTTGGCCCTACAGCCAGATACGCAGTATTTT.

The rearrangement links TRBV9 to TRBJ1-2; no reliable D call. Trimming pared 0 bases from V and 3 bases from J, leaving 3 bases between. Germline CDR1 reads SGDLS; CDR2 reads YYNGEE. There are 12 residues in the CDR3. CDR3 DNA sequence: TGTGCCAGCAGCGTAGGGCACTATGGCTACACCTTC. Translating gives CASSVGHYGYTF.

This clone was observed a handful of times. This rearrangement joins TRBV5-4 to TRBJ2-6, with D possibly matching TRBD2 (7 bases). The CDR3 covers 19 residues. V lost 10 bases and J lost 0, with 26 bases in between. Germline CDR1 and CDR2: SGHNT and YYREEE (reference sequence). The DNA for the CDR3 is TGTGCCCCCATTAAAACGACCGGGGGGCCCCCCTCTGGGGCCAACGTCCTGACTTTC. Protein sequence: CAPIKTTGGPPSGANVLTF.

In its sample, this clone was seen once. CDR3 coding DNA: TGTGCCAGCAGTGACTCTAGCGGGGGGGCCAATGAGCAGTTCTTC. Residues: CASSDSSGGANEQFF. J is TRBJ2-1 and V is TRBV6-4; TRBD2 matches 11 bases. Losses at the gene ends were 0 bases for V and 6 bases for J; bases not matched to a gene: 1. Germline CDR1 reads MRHNA; CDR2 reads SNTAGT. The CDR3 is 15 amino acids.

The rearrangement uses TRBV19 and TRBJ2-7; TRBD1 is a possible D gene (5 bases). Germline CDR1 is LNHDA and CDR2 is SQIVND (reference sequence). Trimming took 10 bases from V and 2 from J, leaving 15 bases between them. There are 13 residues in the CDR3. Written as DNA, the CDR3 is TGTGCCACCATGGGCGGCAGGGCCTACGAGCAGTACTTC. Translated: CATMGGRAYEQYF.

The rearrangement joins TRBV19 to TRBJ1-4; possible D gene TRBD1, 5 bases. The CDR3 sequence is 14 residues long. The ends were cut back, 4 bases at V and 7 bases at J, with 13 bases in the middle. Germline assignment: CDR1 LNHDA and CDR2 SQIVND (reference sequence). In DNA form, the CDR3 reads TGTGCCAGTAGTACCCCGGGACTTTCTGAAAAACTGTTTTTT. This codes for CASSTPGLSEKLFF.

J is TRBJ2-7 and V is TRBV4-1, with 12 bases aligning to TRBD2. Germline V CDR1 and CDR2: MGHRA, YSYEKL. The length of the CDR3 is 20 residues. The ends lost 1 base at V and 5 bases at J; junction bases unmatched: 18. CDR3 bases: TGCGCCAGCAGCCAAGGGTCTTTTCTAGCGGGAGGGCCAGAGGGCAACGAGCAGTACTTC. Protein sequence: CASSQGSFLAGGPEGNEQYF.

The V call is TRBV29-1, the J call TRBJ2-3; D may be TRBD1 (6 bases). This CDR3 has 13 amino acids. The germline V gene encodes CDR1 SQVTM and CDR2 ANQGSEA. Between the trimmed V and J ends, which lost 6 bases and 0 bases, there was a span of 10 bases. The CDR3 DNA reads TGCAGCGTCAGGGGCGTTAGCACAGATACGCAGTATTTT. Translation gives CSVRGVSTDTQYF.

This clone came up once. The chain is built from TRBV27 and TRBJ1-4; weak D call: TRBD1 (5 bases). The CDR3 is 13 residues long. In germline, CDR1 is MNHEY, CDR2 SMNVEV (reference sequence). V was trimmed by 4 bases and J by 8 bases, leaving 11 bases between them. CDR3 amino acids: CASSSRRGEKLFF. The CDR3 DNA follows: TGTGCCAGCAGTTCCAGACGGGGGGAAAAACTGTTTTTT. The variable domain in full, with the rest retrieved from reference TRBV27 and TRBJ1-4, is EAQVTQNPRYLITVTGKKLTVTCSQNMNHEYMSWYRQDPGLGLRQIYYSMNVEVTDKGDVPEGYKVSRKEKRNFPLILESPSPNQTSLYFCASSSRRGEKLFFGSGTQLSVL.

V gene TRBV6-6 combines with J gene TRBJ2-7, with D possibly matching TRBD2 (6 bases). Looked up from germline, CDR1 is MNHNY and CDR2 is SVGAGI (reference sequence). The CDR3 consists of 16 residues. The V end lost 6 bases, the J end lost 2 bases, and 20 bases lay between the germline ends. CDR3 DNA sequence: TGTGCCAGCAGCTACGCCCCGGGAGCATTCACCTACGAGCAGTACTTC. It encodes CASSYAPGAFTYEQYF.

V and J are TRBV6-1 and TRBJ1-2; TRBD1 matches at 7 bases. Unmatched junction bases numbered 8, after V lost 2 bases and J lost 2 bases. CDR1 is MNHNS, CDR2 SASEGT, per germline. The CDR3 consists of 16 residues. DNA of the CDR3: TGTGCCAGCAGTGAACGGTTCCAGGGGGGAAACTATGGCTACACCTTC. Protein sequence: CASSERFQGGNYGYTF.

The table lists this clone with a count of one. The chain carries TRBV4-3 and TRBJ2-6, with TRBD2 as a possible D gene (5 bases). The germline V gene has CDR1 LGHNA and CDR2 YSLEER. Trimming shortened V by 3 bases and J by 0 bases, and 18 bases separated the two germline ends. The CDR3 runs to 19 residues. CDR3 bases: TGCGCCAGCAGCCAGATGGGGATCACGGGAACCTCTGGGGCCAACGTCCTGACTTTC. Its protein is CASSQMGITGTSGANVLTF.

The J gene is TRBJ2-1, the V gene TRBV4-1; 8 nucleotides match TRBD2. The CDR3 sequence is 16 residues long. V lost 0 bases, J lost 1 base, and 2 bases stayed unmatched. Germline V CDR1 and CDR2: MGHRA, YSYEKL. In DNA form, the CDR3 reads TGCGCCAGCAGCCAAGAAGGACTAGCTTCCTACAATGAGCAGTTCTTC. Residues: CASSQEGLASYNEQFF.

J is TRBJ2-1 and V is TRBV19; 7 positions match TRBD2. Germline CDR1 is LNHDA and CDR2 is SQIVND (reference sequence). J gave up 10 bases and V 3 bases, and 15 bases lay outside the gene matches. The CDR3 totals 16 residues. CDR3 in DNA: TGTGCCAGTAGTATCGCGGAGACTAGCCTGGGTCGGGAGCAGTTCTTC. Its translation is CASSIAETSLGREQFF.

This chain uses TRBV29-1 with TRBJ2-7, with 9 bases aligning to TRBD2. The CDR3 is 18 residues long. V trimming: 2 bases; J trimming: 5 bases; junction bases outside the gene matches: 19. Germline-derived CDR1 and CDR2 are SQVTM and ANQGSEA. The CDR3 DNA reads TGCAGCGTTGAATTGACTAGCGGCACCCGAAGCCAAAGAGACGAGCAGTACTTC. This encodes CSVELTSGTRSQRDEQYF.